This T cell receptor (beta chain) was captured by sequencing in a study of CD8 T cells in ankylosing spondylitis. This clonotype was observed many times. The target antigen is unknown. Notes on the study in general: Characteristic, it appeared, of ankylosing spondylitis blood was a TCR beta motif of roughly 8 highly homologous variants.

Trimming removed 1 base at V and 3 bases at J, with 14 bases between. Germline assignment: CDR1 SGHKS and CDR2 YYEKEE (reference sequence). The CDR3 loop spans 15 amino acids. TCRdb recomputed calls from the 5' RACE reads with MiXCR, one row per CDR3 protein. The sample has roughly 350,000 distinct CDR3 sequences, around 8% seen once; the top ten hold 14% to 15%. The TCR sequence derives from a male donor with ankylosing spondylitis. The chain has TRBV5-5 and TRBJ2-7, with D maybe TRBD1 (6 bases). Material: blood, either unsorted or a sorted T cell fraction (not recorded which). The CDR3: CASSLLTGKDYEQYF. The CDR3 nucleotides read TGTGCCAGCAGCTTGCTAACAGGGAAGGACTACGAGCAGTACTTC.